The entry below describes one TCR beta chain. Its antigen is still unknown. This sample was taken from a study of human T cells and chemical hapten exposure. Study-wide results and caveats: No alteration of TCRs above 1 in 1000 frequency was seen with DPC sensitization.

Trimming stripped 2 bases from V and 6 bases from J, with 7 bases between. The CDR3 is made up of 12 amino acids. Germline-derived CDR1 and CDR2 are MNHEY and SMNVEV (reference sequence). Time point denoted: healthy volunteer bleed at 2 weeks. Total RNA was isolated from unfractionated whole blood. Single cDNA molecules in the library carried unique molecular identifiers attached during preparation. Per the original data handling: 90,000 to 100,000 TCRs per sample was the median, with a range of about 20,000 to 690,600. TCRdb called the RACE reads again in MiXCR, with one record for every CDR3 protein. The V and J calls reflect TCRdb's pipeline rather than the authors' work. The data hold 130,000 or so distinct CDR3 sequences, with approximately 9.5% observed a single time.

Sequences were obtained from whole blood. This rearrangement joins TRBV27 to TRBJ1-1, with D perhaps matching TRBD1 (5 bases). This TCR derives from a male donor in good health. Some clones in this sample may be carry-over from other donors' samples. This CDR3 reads CASSLTGPEAFF. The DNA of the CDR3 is TGTGCCAGCAGTTTAACAGGCCCTGAAGCTTTCTTT.